These 14 T cell receptor beta chains share one sample of origin, sequenced in a study of cytomegalovirus exposure and HLA in healthy donors. The primer mix had 60 Vbeta and 13 Jbeta primers. Sequencing used immunoSEQ multiplex PCR; TCRdb keeps in-frame clones, though not all of them. The sample holds about 170,000 clones, 65% to 85% seen once. What was sequenced was PBMCs. Receptor source: a woman under 30 in good health and CMV-seronegative.

The chain employs TRBV23-1 and TRBJ1-1, with 7 bases fitting TRBD1. TRBV23-1 is sorted into the ORF group, with uncertain function. Trimming cost V 2 bases and J 5 bases; bases outside gene matches: 17. The CDR3 runs 18 residues. CDR3 nucleotides: TGCGCCAGCAGTCAAAGGGGCGACAGGGAAAGGCGTGTGACTGAAGCTTTCTTT. Amino acid sequence: CASSQRGDRERRVTEAFF.

The chain couples TRBV14 to TRBJ2-5; D possibly corresponds to TRBD1 (5 bases). The CDR3 length is 14 residues. Trimming took off 4 bases at V and 4 bases at J, with 13 bases between the two ends. The germline CDR1 and CDR2 sequences are SGHDN and FVKESK. The chain's CDR3 is CASSPLGAAETQYF. The CDR3 nucleotides are TGTGCCAGCAGCCCCCTTGGGGCGGCAGAGACCCAGTACTTC.

The chain carries TRBV7-9 and TRBJ2-1; D uncertain. This CDR3 has 13 residues. The germline V gene encodes CDR1 SEHNR and CDR2 FQNEAQ (reference sequence). V lost 5 bases and J 5 bases, leaving 10 bases between the germline ends. CDR3 coding DNA: TGTGCCAGCAGCCCCCCTTATGACAATGAGCAGTTCTTC. This gives the protein CASSPPYDNEQFF.

The V gene is TRBV6-5, the J gene TRBJ2-2; D not certain. Trimming left V 2 bases short and J 8 bases short, with 6 bases between. CDR3 length: 12 residues. Germline V gene sequence: CDR1 MNHEY, CDR2 SVGAGI. The CDR3 spells CASSYPSGELFF. As DNA, the CDR3 is TGTGCCAGCAGTTACCCTAGTGGGGAGCTGTTTTTT.

The V call is TRBV28, the J call TRBJ1-2; tentative D call: TRBD1 (5 bases). Trimming left V 8 bases short and J 2 bases short, with 18 bases between. Germline V CDR1 and CDR2: MDHEN, SYDVKM. The CDR3 has 15 residues. The CDR3 DNA reads as TGTGCCAGCTCCCTTGCCCGCGCAGGGAACTATGGCTACACCTTC. Protein: CASSLARAGNYGYTF.

The chain has TRBV7-8 and TRBJ2-7; 8 bases align to TRBD1. With 3 bases clipped from V and 2 bases from J, the junction kept 12 bases outside the gene matches. The CDR3 length is 17 residues. The germline gives CDR1 SGHVS, CDR2 FQNEAQ. CDR3 DNA: TGTGCCAGCAGCTTGTTAGTATGGGGCAGGGGGCCCTACGAGCAGTACTTC. Amino acids: CASSLLVWGRGPYEQYF. Full variable domain (remainder filled in from reference TRBV7-8 and TRBJ2-7): GAGVSQSPRYKVAKRGQDVALRCDPISGHVSLFWYQQALGQGPEFLTYFQNEAQLDKSGLPSDRFFAERPEGSVSTLKIQRTQQEDSAVYLCASSLLVWGRGPYEQYFGPGTRLTVT.

V and J are TRBV7-2 and TRBJ1-1, with 7 bases aligning to TRBD1. Germline V gives CDR1 SGHTA, CDR2 FQGNSA. J lost 7 bases, V lost 5 bases, and 7 bases had no gene match. The CDR3 is 13 amino acids. CDR3: CASSTGVRFEAFF. The CDR3 DNA follows: TGTGCCAGCAGCACAGGGGTGAGATTTGAAGCTTTCTTT.

V usage is TRBV19 and J usage is TRBJ2-2, with 11 bases aligning to TRBD1. Germline values: CDR1 LNHDA, CDR2 SQIVND (reference sequence). CDR3 length: 16 amino acids. J lost 6 bases, V lost 5 bases, and 8 bases had no gene match. The CDR3 reads CASSVIPGQGAGELFF. The CDR3 DNA is TGTGCCAGTAGTGTGATTCCGGGACAGGGGGCCGGGGAGCTGTTTTTT.

This sequence joins TRBV19 and TRBJ1-5; TRBD1 is a possible D gene (5 bases). Germline V CDR1 and CDR2: LNHDA, SQIVND (reference sequence). With 3 bases removed from V and 3 bases from J, the gap between germline ends came to 15 bases. This CDR3 has 16 residues. The CDR3 region has the DNA TGTGCCAGTAGTATTTTCCAGACAGCCTTCAATCAGCCCCAGCATTTT. It specifies CASSIFQTAFNQPQHF.

This chain joins TRBV6-6 and TRBJ2-5; possibly TRBD1 for D (6 bases). V was shortened by 6 bases and J by 4 bases, with 18 bases between the two germline ends. CDR1 and CDR2 from the germline V gene are MNHNY and SVGAGI (reference sequence). The CDR3 covers 15 residues. CDR3 loop: CASSYQLQGGETQYF. In DNA form, the CDR3 reads TGTGCCAGCAGCTATCAACTACAGGGCGGAGAGACCCAGTACTTC.

The chain is built from TRBV23-1 and TRBJ2-7, with D possibly being TRBD1 (6 bases). TRBV23-1 is an open reading frame whose function is uncertain. This CDR3 contains 13 residues. The V end lost 3 bases, the J end lost 5 bases, and 11 bases lay between the germline ends. CDR3 sequence: CASSHPRGHEQYF. The CDR3, as DNA: TGCGCCAGCAGTCACCCCAGGGGCCACGAGCAGTACTTC.

This clone was observed once. A read error may produce the germline difference seen at one junction end. V is TRBV13 and J is TRBJ2-7; 11 bases are shared with TRBD2. Germline V gene lookup returns CDR1 PRHDT and CDR2 FYEKMQ (reference sequence). The CDR3 length is 14 residues. In DNA, the CDR3 is TGTGCCAGCAGGTTAGCGGGGGGGCCGTACGAGCAGTACTTC. Residues: CASRLAGGPYEQYF.

The genes are TRBV13 and TRBJ2-3, with 11 nucleotides matching TRBD2. The ends lost 1 base at V and 1 base at J; junction bases unmatched: 7. CDR1 is PRHDT and CDR2 is FYEKMQ in the germline V gene (reference sequence). This CDR3 comprises 18 residues. CDR3 sequence: CASSLDFRTSGRTDTQYF. The DNA for the CDR3 is TGTGCCAGCAGCTTAGACTTTCGGACTAGCGGGCGCACAGATACGCAGTATTTT.

The chain uses TRBV14 and TRBJ2-1; 8 nucleotides match TRBD1. Germline CDR1 reads SGHDN; CDR2 reads FVKESK. CDR3 length: 12 amino acids. The trim removed 5 bases at V and 15 bases at J, leaving 9 bases unmatched. The CDR3 reads CASSGPGQALFF. Here the CDR3 DNA reads TGTGCCAGCAGCGGACCGGGACAGGCGCTGTTCTTC.